These 23 T cell receptor beta chains were sequenced from one sample in a study of blood T cell repertoires in COVID-19. The protocol was immunoSEQ multiplex PCR, while the TCRdb copy is restricted to in-frame clones and leaves out a portion. Of around 250,000 clones in the sample, 84% were seen once. Sequencing used peripheral blood. Every receptor here comes from a woman in her thirties or forties who had recovered from COVID-19.

The chain is built from TRBV6-6 and TRBJ1-4; 7 bases fit TRBD1. The CDR3 is 14 residues long. Germline trimming cut 6 bases from V and 5 bases from J; bases unmatched to any gene: 6. CDR1 MNHNY and CDR2 SVGAGI come from the germline V gene (reference sequence). CDR3 bases: TGTGCCAGCAGGGACGGGACAGTAAATGAAAAACTGTTTTTT. Protein: CASRDGTVNEKLFF.

This sequence joins TRBV2 and TRBJ2-1, with D perhaps matching TRBD2 (5 bases). CDR1 and CDR2 from the germline V gene are SNHLY and FYNNEI. There are 15 residues in the CDR3. V was trimmed by 3 bases and J by 4 bases, leaving 13 bases between them. The CDR3 nucleotides are TGTGCCAGCAGTGAGAGGTCTGGGGAGTACAATGAGCAGTTCTTC. Its protein is CASSERSGEYNEQFF.

The chain combines TRBV11-2 with TRBJ2-3; 7 nucleotides match TRBD1. This CDR3 is 16 amino acids long. Germline assignment: CDR1 SGHAT and CDR2 FQNNGV. J was trimmed by 0 bases and V by 5 bases; bases with no gene match: 8. This CDR3 is CASSGDRDTSTDTQYF. DNA of the CDR3: TGTGCCAGCAGCGGAGACAGGGATACTAGCACAGATACGCAGTATTTT.

This clone was recorded once. The chain combines TRBV7-2 with TRBJ2-7; 9 bases agree with TRBD1. The germline gives CDR1 SGHTA, CDR2 FQGNSA. V lost 4 bases and J lost 6; bases outside the gene matches: 7. This CDR3 is built from 14 residues. CDR3 DNA sequence: TGTGCCAGCAGCTACGGGACAGGGTTGAGCGAGCAGTACTTC. Translation gives CASSYGTGLSEQYF.

The chain combines TRBV6-5 with TRBJ1-1; a weak D match, TRBD1 (6 bases). V shed 9 bases and J shed 0 bases, with 17 bases lying between them. The CDR3 sequence is 15 residues long. Germline V gene sequence: CDR1 MNHEY, CDR2 SVGAGI. The CDR3 sequence is CASPPAGALNTEAFF. CDR3 sequence (DNA): TGTGCCAGTCCACCCGCGGGGGCCCTGAACACTGAAGCTTTCTTT.

This chain uses TRBV7-2 with TRBJ2-3, with a weak D call TRBD2 (6 bases). Between the trimmed V and J ends, which lost 5 bases and 3 bases, there was a span of 9 bases. CDR1 and CDR2 from the germline V gene are SGHTA and FQGNSA. The CDR3 covers 13 residues. CDR3 nucleotides: TGTGCCAGCAGCCTGGAGGGGACAGATACGCAGTATTTT. This translates into CASSLEGTDTQYF. The whole variable domain, filled in from reference TRBV7-2 and TRBJ2-3, reads GAGVSQSPSNKVTEKGKDVELRCDPISGHTALYWYRQSLGQGLEFLIYFQGNSAPDKSGLPSDRFSAERTGGSVSTLTIQRTQQEDSAVYLCASSLEGTDTQYFGPGTRLTVL.

The chain joins TRBV5-4 to TRBJ2-2; weak D call: TRBD2 (7 bases). There are 15 residues in the CDR3. V was clipped by 4 bases and J by 3 bases, with 13 bases between them. Germline CDR1 is SGHNT and CDR2 is YYREEE (reference sequence). CDR3 sequence: CASSPGGAYTGELFF. DNA for the CDR3: TGTGCCAGCAGCCCTGGGGGGGCCTACACCGGGGAGCTGTTTTTT.

The chain links TRBV11-3 to TRBJ2-1; D perhaps matches TRBD2 (6 bases). V lost 1 base, J lost 7 bases, and 8 bases lay in between. Germline-derived CDR1 and CDR2 are SGHNT and YENEEA. CDR3 size: 13 residues. CDR3 amino acids: CASSLGGGNEQFF. The CDR3 nucleotides are TGTGCCAGCAGCTTAGGCGGAGGGAATGAGCAGTTCTTC.

The chain is built from TRBV7-7 and TRBJ2-7; possible D gene TRBD2, 5 bases. The germline V and J ends were trimmed by 5 bases and 9 bases, with 14 bases remaining between them. Germline values: CDR1 SSHAT, CDR2 FNYEAQ (reference sequence). This CDR3 is built from 12 residues. The chain's CDR3 is CASSVDGVRQYF. CDR3 in DNA: TGTGCCAGCAGCGTAGACGGGGTCCGGCAGTACTTC. Using reference TRBV7-7 and TRBJ2-7 for the parts outside the CDR3, the full variable domain is GAGVSQSPRYKVTKRGQDVTLRCDPISSHATLYWYQQALGQGPEFLTYFNYEAQPDKSGLPSDRFSAERPEGSISTLTIQRTEQRDSAMYRCASSVDGVRQYFGPGTRLTVT.

The chain employs TRBV28 and TRBJ1-5, with TRBD1 identical over 7 bases. This CDR3 region has 14 residues. Germline V gene lookup returns CDR1 MDHEN and CDR2 SYDVKM. J lost 5 bases, V lost 5 bases, and 6 bases had no gene match. CDR3 loop: CASSLDRRDQPQHF. The CDR3 nucleotides are TGTGCCAGCAGTCTGGACAGGAGGGATCAGCCCCAGCATTTT. The full variable domain, completed using reference TRBV28 and TRBJ1-5, is DVKVTQSSRYLVKRTGEKVFLECVQDMDHENMFWYRQDPGLGLRLIYFSYDVKMKEKGDIPEGYSVSREKKERFSLILESASTNQTSMYLCASSLDRRDQPQHFGDGTRLSIL.

This chain connects TRBV7-9 to TRBJ2-6, with D unresolved. The germline V and J ends were trimmed by 4 bases and 0 bases, with 4 bases remaining between them. CDR1 is SEHNR and CDR2 is FQNEAQ in the germline V gene (reference sequence). This CDR3 region has 14 residues. CDR3 nucleotides: TGTGCCAGCAGCTATTACTCTGGGGCCAACGTCCTGACTTTC. This codes for CASSYYSGANVLTF.

The V call is TRBV15, the J call TRBJ1-4, with D perhaps TRBD1 (5 bases). Trimming took 3 bases from V and 5 from J, leaving 7 bases between them. Looked up from germline, CDR1 is LNHNV and CDR2 is YYDKDF (reference sequence). The CDR3 is 13 amino acids. The DNA of the CDR3 is TGTGCCACCAGCAGGACAGTGAATGAAAAACTGTTTTTT. Translated: CATSRTVNEKLFF.

The chain combines TRBV19 with TRBJ1-1; D perhaps matches TRBD1 (5 bases). This CDR3 spans 15 amino acids. The ends were cut back, 2 bases at V and 0 bases at J, with 10 bases in the middle. From germline, CDR1 is LNHDA and CDR2 SQIVND (reference sequence). In nucleotides, the CDR3 is TGTGCCAGTAGTATAAACAGGTTCCTGAACACTGAAGCTTTCTTT. Amino acid sequence: CASSINRFLNTEAFF.

This clone was detected only once. V and J are TRBV11-3 and TRBJ2-2; no clear D. The CDR3 covers 11 residues. Trimming pared 7 bases from V and 6 bases from J, leaving 6 bases between. Per the germline V gene, CDR1 is SGHNT and CDR2 is YENEEA. CDR3 sequence (DNA): TGTGCCAGCAAGTCGGCCGGGGAGCTGTTTTTT. The encoded protein is CASKSAGELFF.

The rearrangement joins TRBV6-5 to TRBJ1-1, with TRBD1 as a possible D gene (5 bases). This CDR3 region has 11 residues. Germline-derived CDR1 and CDR2 are MNHEY and SVGAGI. Trimming left V 7 bases short and J 6 bases short, with 9 bases between. The CDR3: CASTRVAEAFF. CDR3 nucleotides: TGTGCCAGCACCAGGGTGGCTGAAGCTTTCTTT.

The count of this clone is one. The chain recombines TRBV5-6 with TRBJ2-7; D gene ambiguous. CDR1 is SGHDT and CDR2 is YYEEEE in the germline V gene. V lost 2 bases and J 6 bases, leaving 6 bases between the germline ends. The CDR3 has 11 residues. The CDR3 is CASSFRFEQYF. The CDR3 DNA is TGTGCCAGCAGCTTCCGGTTCGAGCAGTACTTC.

V is TRBV2 and J is TRBJ1-2; maybe TRBD1 (6 bases). The germline V and J ends were trimmed by 6 bases and 2 bases, with 13 bases remaining between them. Per the germline V gene, CDR1 is SNHLY and CDR2 is FYNNEI. The CDR3 covers 14 residues. The CDR3: CASRLGGPNYGYTF. In DNA form, the CDR3 reads TGTGCCAGCAGATTGGGGGGGCCCAACTATGGCTACACCTTC.

In this sample, this clone turned up a few times. J is TRBJ1-6 and V is TRBV12-2; the table's D call, TRBD1, was not checked against the DNA. TRBV12-2 is tagged as a pseudogene. This CDR3 region has 20 residues. In DNA form, the CDR3 reads TGTGCAAGTCGCTTATTGAGGGACACCGCAGGAAGCTCCTATAATTCACCCCTCCACTTT. Protein: CASRLLRDTAGSSYNSPLHF.

CDR3 residues: CAIGAGNYGYTF. The CDR3 DNA reads TGTGCCATCGGCGCAGGTAACTATGGCTACACCTTC. The rearrangement links TRBV10-3 to TRBJ1-2; D is ambiguous. V lost 8 bases and J 1 base, leaving 8 bases between the germline ends. CDR1 ENHRY and CDR2 SYGVKD come from the germline V gene. The length of the CDR3 is 12 residues.

This clone is a singleton in its sample. CDR3 loop: CASSVGSRTANTEAFF. CDR3 coding DNA: TGTGCCAGCAGCGTAGGATCCAGGACAGCGAACACTGAAGCTTTCTTT. The gene calls are TRBV9 and TRBJ1-1, with TRBD1 as a possible D gene (6 bases). The CDR3 has 16 amino acids. Between the trimmed V and J ends, which lost 0 bases and 1 base, there was a span of 13 bases. CDR1 is SGDLS, CDR2 YYNGEE, per germline.

The chain links TRBV24-1 to TRBJ1-1; D call uncertain. Per germline, CDR1 KGHDR and CDR2 SFDVKD. CDR3 length equals 14 residues. V was clipped by 7 bases and J by 1 base, with 12 bases between them. The CDR3 DNA reads TGTGCCACCAGGGCTGGCCCGAAGAACACTGAAGCTTTCTTT. This translates into CATRAGPKNTEAFF.

The chain uses TRBV19 and TRBJ2-6; D is uncertain. The CDR3 extends over 13 amino acids. Looked up from germline, CDR1 is LNHDA and CDR2 is SQIVND (reference sequence). Deletions cut 8 bases from V and 0 bases from J, with 5 bases between. CDR3 loop: CASLSSGANVLTF. CDR3 DNA sequence: TGTGCCAGTTTGAGCTCTGGGGCCAACGTCCTGACTTTC.

The chain joins TRBV23-1 to TRBJ2-4, with 12 positions matching TRBD2. TRBV23-1 is annotated as an ORF whose role is uncertain. Trimming removed 7 bases from V and 2 bases from J; junction bases left unmatched: 6. This CDR3 is built from 16 residues. The CDR3 protein is CASTRTSGVSKNIQYF. The CDR3 coding sequence is TGCGCCAGCACTCGGACTAGCGGGGTTTCCAAAAACATTCAGTACTTC.